Listed here are 30 T cell receptor beta chains from one sample, sequenced in a study of regulatory T cells in long-lasting Graves disease. Time point specified: newly diagnosed GD, antithyroid drugs for less than 3 months. Generation of the TCR library employed RNA extracted from PBMCs. The TCR beta library used iRepertoire HTBI primers with Arm-PCR amplification of CDR3. MiXCR, run by TCRdb on the multiplex PCR reads, gives a single entry per CDR3 protein. Of approximately 350,000 distinct CDR3 sequences listed, 12% are singletons. This same sample was also part of a study on T cells in Graves' hyperthyroidism and ophthalmopathy.

The source was peripheral blood mononuclear cells (PBMCs), collected at new diagnosis, from a patient treated with antithyroid drugs. The receptors originated from a woman in her late teens or twenties with Graves disease.

In this sample, this clonotype turned up many times. This sequence joins TRBV7-8 and TRBJ2-1, with D possibly matching TRBD2 (5 bases). Germline V gives CDR1 SGHVS, CDR2 FQNEAQ. V was pared by 4 bases and J by 2 bases, with 18 bases between. The CDR3 extends over 17 amino acids. CDR3 sequence: CASSSRGPPSPYNEQFF. The CDR3 DNA reads as TGTGCCAGCAGCTCCCGAGGGCCCCCTTCCCCCTACAATGAGCAGTTCTTC.

This clonotype was picked up many times. V is TRBV29-1 and J is TRBJ1-2, with a weak D call TRBD1 (5 bases). Germline V lookup: CDR1 SQVTM, CDR2 ANQGSEA. V was pared by 1 base and J by 3 bases, with 9 bases between. CDR3 size: 13 residues. The CDR3 bases are TGCAGCGTTGAAGTTAGGGGTTACTATGGCTACACCTTC. Translating gives CSVEVRGYYGYTF.

The CDR3: CASSLVHRGPNGELFF. The DNA for the CDR3 is TGTGCCAGCAGCTTAGTACACAGGGGGCCGAACGGGGAGCTGTTTTTT. The rearrangement uses TRBV7-2 and TRBJ2-2; 9 positions agree with TRBD1. CDR3 length: 16 amino acids. Germline V gives CDR1 SGHTA, CDR2 FQGNSA. The V gene end was trimmed by 1 base and the J gene end by 7 bases; junction bases not matched to a gene: 7.

This CDR3 is CASSLIARADLSNEKLFF. In nucleotides, the CDR3 is TGTGCCAGCAGCCTCATAGCCCGCGCTGATCTTTCTAATGAAAAACTGTTTTTT. This rearrangement joins TRBV7-6 to TRBJ1-4; D is ambiguous. CDR1 and CDR2 (germline): SGHVS, FNYEAQ. The CDR3 is 18 residues long. V was pared by 5 bases and J by 3 bases, with 22 bases between.

There are many counts of this clonotype. The chain links TRBV7-2 to TRBJ2-1; D ambiguous. The V end was cut by 7 bases, the J end by 6 bases, with 19 bases between. The CDR3 consists of 15 residues. The germline gives CDR1 SGHTA, CDR2 FQGNSA. The CDR3: CASNKRAASPNEQFF. The CDR3 nucleotides are TGTGCCAGCAACAAACGGGCCGCTTCCCCCAATGAGCAGTTCTTC.

The chain joins TRBV6-1 to TRBJ1-1, with D perhaps matching TRBD1 (5 bases). Germline V gene lookup returns CDR1 MNHNS and CDR2 SASEGT. The ends were cut back, 8 bases at V and 1 base at J, with 14 bases in the middle. CDR3 length equals 14 residues. The chain's CDR3 is CASSRTTGNTEAFF. The CDR3 DNA reads as TGTGCCAGCTCGAGGACAACAGGGAACACTGAAGCTTTCTTT.

Many counts were recorded for this clonotype. J is TRBJ2-1 and V is TRBV6-5; 13 nucleotides match TRBD2. Germline values: CDR1 MNHEY, CDR2 SVGAGI. CDR3 length equals 18 residues. The ends lost 2 bases at V and 0 bases at J; junction bases unmatched: 4. The CDR3 coding sequence is TGTGCCAGCAGTTACACCGGGACTAGCGGGACCTCCTACAATGAGCAGTTCTTC. Amino acid sequence: CASSYTGTSGTSYNEQFF.

Many counts were recorded for this clonotype. CDR3 coding DNA: TGCAGTGCTAGAGACCCAGGGGGCGGGGAGCTGTTTTTT. It is translated as CSARDPGGGELFF. J is TRBJ2-2 and V is TRBV20-1; 7 nucleotides line up with TRBD1. Trimming took 0 bases from V and 7 from J; bases not matched to a gene: 2. The CDR3 consists of 13 residues. Germline CDR1 and CDR2: DFQATT and SNEGSKA (reference sequence).

This clonotype appeared many times. The rearrangement joins TRBV11-2 to TRBJ2-1, with 9 bases that match TRBD2. V lost 4 bases to trimming and J lost 2 bases; unmatched junction nucleotides: 3. Germline V gives CDR1 SGHAT, CDR2 FQNNGV. This CDR3 contains 15 residues. CDR3 sequence (DNA): TGTGCCAGCAGCTCAGTAGCGGGAGCCTACAATGAGCAGTTCTTC. Its protein product is CASSSVAGAYNEQFF.

This clonotype appeared many times. The chain links TRBV12-3 or TRBV12-4 to TRBJ2-1; 7 bases are a match to TRBD2. CDR3 length equals 16 residues. V trimming: 6 bases; J trimming: 7 bases; junction bases outside the gene matches: 15. CDR3 protein: CASRQLWRGRANEQFF. CDR3 sequence (DNA): TGTGCCAGCAGACAACTCTGGCGGGGGAGGGCGAATGAGCAGTTCTTC.

This clonotype was seen at least ten times. The chain joins TRBV28 to TRBJ2-7, with D perhaps given as TRBD1 or TRBD2 (5 bases each). V was shortened by 6 bases and J by 0 bases, with 21 bases between the two germline ends. The CDR3 sequence is 17 residues long. The germline V gene encodes CDR1 MDHEN and CDR2 SYDVKM. The CDR3 region has the DNA TGTGCCAGCAGCCGTCCCTTGGGGGTATTAAGCTCCTACGAGCAGTACTTC. Translation: CASSRPLGVLSSYEQYF.

This clonotype has at least ten counts. The chain has TRBV14 and TRBJ1-1; no clear D. Trimming shortened V by 1 base and J by 1 base, and 7 bases separated the two germline ends. CDR1 SGHDN and CDR2 FVKESK come from the germline V gene. CDR3 length equals 14 residues. CDR3 coding DNA: TGTGCCAGCAGCCAAGCCGAGGGGAACACTGAAGCTTTCTTT. Translation gives CASSQAEGNTEAFF.

The sample holds many counts of this clonotype. This rearrangement joins TRBV12-3 or TRBV12-4 to TRBJ1-5; the D is unclear. Trimming cost V 5 bases and J 6 bases, with 8 bases left between them. There are 12 residues in the CDR3. CDR3 sequence reads: CASSPDSQPQHF. CDR3 nucleotide sequence: TGTGCCAGCAGTCCGGACTCTCAGCCCCAGCATTTT.

This clonotype was detected many times. An end of the junction does not agree with germline; a read error may underlie this. The chain joins TRBV5-1 to TRBJ2-5; unclear D gene. Germline V CDR1 and CDR2: SGHRS, YFSETQ. The CDR3 runs 13 residues. This chain's CDR3 is CASSLNSQETQYF. The CDR3 bases are TGTGCCAGCAGTTTAAATTCCCAAGAGACCCAGTACTTC.

Many counts were recorded for this clonotype. This chain uses TRBV2 with TRBJ1-5, with D tentatively TRBD1 (5 bases). V lost 8 bases to trimming and J lost 1 base, with 12 bases between them. CDR3 length equals 14 residues. Germline V gene lookup returns CDR1 SNHLY and CDR2 FYNNEI. The CDR3 loop reads CASRPQGSNQPQHF. CDR3 nucleotide sequence: TGTGCCAGCCGACCCCAGGGAAGCAATCAGCCCCAGCATTTT.

The V gene is TRBV18, the J gene TRBJ2-1, with 7 bases that match TRBD2. Germline CDR1 reads KGHSH; CDR2 reads LQKENI. J gave up 4 bases and V 1 base, and 4 bases lay outside the gene matches. This CDR3 region has 15 residues. The CDR3 region has the DNA TGTGCCAGCTCACCACTGAGCGGGGATTACAATGAGCAGTTCTTC. This codes for CASSPLSGDYNEQFF.

A remark on this clonotype: Possible read error: a much larger clone is one base away. The chain links TRBV7-8 to TRBJ2-3; D perhaps matches TRBD1 (5 bases). Germline CDR1 reads SGHVS; CDR2 reads FQNEAQ. The CDR3 sequence is 13 residues long. CDR3 loop: CAGSSPGLDTQYF. The CDR3 DNA reads TGTGCCGGCAGCTCCCCAGGGTTAGATACGCAGTATTTT.

The chain uses TRBV29-1 and TRBJ2-1; 9 positions match TRBD2. The ends lost 5 bases at V and 2 bases at J; junction bases unmatched: 4. Looked up from germline, CDR1 is SQVTM and CDR2 is ANQGSEA. The CDR3 runs to 14 residues. DNA of the CDR3: TGCAGCGTTACGACTAGCGGAACCTACAATGAGCAGTTCTTC. Protein: CSVTTSGTYNEQFF.

This clonotype was counted a single time. The chain is built from TRBV5-6 and TRBJ1-2; D not resolved. V was clipped by 1 base and J by 7 bases, with 8 bases between them. CDR1 is SGHDT, CDR2 YYEEEE, per germline. The CDR3 runs to 12 residues. The CDR3 nucleotides read TGTGCCAGCAGCTTGTTACCGAGTGGCTACACCTTC. This translates into CASSLLPSGYTF.

This clonotype has at least ten counts. The rearrangement joins TRBV20-1 to TRBJ2-1; D uncertain. The ends were cut back, 0 bases at V and 8 bases at J, with 11 bases in the middle. Germline V CDR1 and CDR2: DFQATT, SNEGSKA (reference sequence). The CDR3 is 13 residues long. Here the CDR3 DNA reads TGCAGTGCTAGAGATTTAGGGTGGGATGAGCAGTTCTTC. This translates into CSARDLGWDEQFF.

The chain combines TRBV6-1 with TRBJ2-7, with D possibly TRBD1 on 5 matching bases. In germline, CDR1 is MNHNS, CDR2 SASEGT. The CDR3 has 13 amino acids. Trimming left V 4 bases short and J 7 bases short, with 14 bases between. CDR3 region: CASSGNRLGEQYV. DNA for the CDR3: TGTGCCAGCAGTGGAAACAGGCTAGGGGAGCAGTACGTC.

This clonotype was counted once. A much bigger clone sits one base away, suggesting this may be a read error. This sequence joins TRBV10-3 and TRBJ1-4; possibly TRBD1 for D (5 bases). Germline V gene lookup returns CDR1 ENHRY and CDR2 SYGVKD. The ends were cut back, 5 bases at V and 8 bases at J, with 21 bases in the middle. The length of the CDR3 is 16 residues. CDR3 nucleotides: TGTGCCATCAGTTACAGTGGCGGGGCCGGGGGAGAAAAACTGTTTTTT. Amino acids: CAISYSGGAGGEKLFF.

This clonotype was seen only a few times. The rearrangement uses TRBV6-1 and TRBJ2-5; weak D call: TRBD1 (5 bases). V was shortened by 7 bases and J by 2 bases, with 14 bases between the two germline ends. Germline CDR1 and CDR2: MNHNS and SASEGT. The CDR3 spans 14 residues. CDR3 residues: CASTPGHGQETQYF. In nucleotides, the CDR3 is TGTGCCAGCACCCCTGGACATGGTCAAGAGACCCAGTACTTC.

This clonotype has at least ten counts. The rearrangement uses TRBV12-3 or TRBV12-4 and TRBJ2-1; D uncertain. Trimming pared 6 bases from V and 10 bases from J, leaving 13 bases between. The CDR3 totals 12 residues. This CDR3 reads CASRGGPREQFF. CDR3 DNA sequence: TGTGCCAGCAGGGGCGGCCCCCGGGAGCAGTTCTTC.

This clonotype occurred many times. The chain uses TRBV20-1 and TRBJ1-1; D possibly corresponds to TRBD1 (6 bases). The CDR3 is 18 residues long. The V and J ends lost 3 bases and 4 bases respectively, with 27 bases between them. In germline, CDR1 is DFQATT, CDR2 SNEGSKA (reference sequence). CDR3 in amino acids: CSASRPRGGVRLATEAFF. CDR3 nucleotide sequence: TGCAGTGCTAGTCGCCCGAGGGGGGGCGTACGGTTGGCCACTGAAGCTTTCTTT.

V and J are TRBV25-1 and TRBJ2-7; unclear D gene. The CDR3 totals 10 residues. Germline V lookup: CDR1 MGHDK, CDR2 SYGVNS. The germline V and J ends were trimmed by 10 bases and 3 bases, with 7 bases remaining between them. The CDR3, as DNA: TGTGCCAAAACAAACTACGAGCAGTACGTC. Protein: CAKTNYEQYV.

This clonotype was detected a few times. The V gene is TRBV10-3, the J gene TRBJ1-2, with TRBD1 as a possible D gene (5 bases). Germline CDR1 is ENHRY and CDR2 is SYGVKD. The germline V and J ends were trimmed by 5 bases and 6 bases, with 19 bases remaining between them. The CDR3 consists of 15 residues. DNA for the CDR3: TGTGCCATCAGTCCCTCGGGGACCGCCAAGGATGGCTACACCTTC. This gives the protein CAISPSGTAKDGYTF.

This clonotype was observed many times. The chain employs TRBV24-1 and TRBJ2-3, with no clear D. Trimming left V 0 bases short and J 2 bases short, with 14 bases between. Germline values: CDR1 KGHDR, CDR2 SFDVKD. This CDR3 contains 17 residues. CDR3 residues: CATSDLPGRAHTDTQYF. In DNA form, the CDR3 reads TGTGCCACCAGTGATTTGCCTGGACGGGCCCACACAGATACGCAGTATTTT.

This clonotype was observed at least ten times. The gene calls are TRBV2 and TRBJ2-1; D is unresolved. Trimming cost V 8 bases and J 7 bases, with 12 bases left between them. Germline values: CDR1 SNHLY, CDR2 FYNNEI. This CDR3 has 12 residues. The CDR3 DNA sequence: TGTGCCAGCGTGGCAGGCTGGAATGAGCAGTTCTTC. The encoded protein is CASVAGWNEQFF.

This clonotype was detected many times. The chain has TRBV11-2 and TRBJ2-1; 9 bases agree with TRBD2. V gave up 3 bases and J gave up 5 bases; unmatched junction bases: 5. This CDR3 has 15 residues. From germline, CDR1 is SGHAT and CDR2 FQNNGV. The CDR3 here is CASSLLAGRHNEQFF. CDR3 nucleotide sequence: TGTGCCAGCAGCTTGCTAGCGGGAAGGCACAATGAGCAGTTCTTC.